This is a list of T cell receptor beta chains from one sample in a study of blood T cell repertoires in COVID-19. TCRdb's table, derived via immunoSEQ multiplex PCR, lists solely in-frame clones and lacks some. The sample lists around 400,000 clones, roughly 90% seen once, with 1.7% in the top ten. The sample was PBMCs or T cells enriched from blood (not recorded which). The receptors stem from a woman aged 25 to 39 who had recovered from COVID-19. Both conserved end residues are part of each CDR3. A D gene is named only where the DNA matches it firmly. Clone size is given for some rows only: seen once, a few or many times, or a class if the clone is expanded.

TGCGCCAGCAGCTATCAGGGTTCTGAAGCTTTCTTT CASSYQGSEAFF - - TRBJ1-1 TRBV5-1
TGCGCCAGCAGCGAATACGGACAGCACACCGGGGAGCTGTTTTTT CASSEYGQHTGELFF - - TRBJ2-2 TRBV5-1
TGTGCCAGCAGCTATACCGGGACACTCTACGAGCAGTACTTC CASSYTGTLYEQYF - - TRBJ2-7 TRBV28
TGCAGCGTGCGGGGGGCAGACGGCTACACCTTC CSVRGADGYTF few - TRBJ1-2 TRBV29-1
TGTGCCATCACTACGGGACAAAGGTCGGGTGAGCAGTTCTTC CAITTGQRSGEQFF - - TRBJ2-1 TRBV10-3
TGTGCCAGCAGCTTAGGACTCTTATACACCGGGGAGCTGTTTTTT CASSLGLLYTGELFF - - TRBJ2-2 TRBV7-9
TGTGCCAGCAGTCGACAGCCGGGACTTCCCCGGAAAGAGACCCAGTACTTC CASSRQPGLPRKETQYF - - TRBJ2-5 TRBV27
TGCGCCAGCAGCCAGCGCCGGGACTTCAGCTCCTACGAGCAGTACTTC CASSQRRDFSSYEQYF - - TRBJ2-7 TRBV4-3
TGTGCCAGTTCAGATACAGGGAGCTCTGGAAACACCATATATTTT CASSDTGSSGNTIYF - - TRBJ1-3 TRBV19
TGTGCCTGGAGCCCGTTGCCGTTGAGAGAGCTGTTTTTT CAWSPLPLRELFF - - TRBJ2-2 TRBV30
TGTGCCAGCAGCTTATCGGGGGGTAGATCACCCCTCCACTTT CASSLSGGRSPLHF - - TRBJ1-6 TRBV7-3
TGTGCCAGCAGCTTAGGCGGCGCGAATGAGCAGTTCTTC CASSLGGANEQFF - - TRBJ2-1 TRBV7-9
TGTGCCAGCTCACCCCCAGGACTGATAAACACAGATACGCAGTATTTT CASSPPGLINTDTQYF - - TRBJ2-3 TRBV18
TGTGCCTGGAGTGTCCTAGCGGGGCCCACAGATACGCAGTATTTT CAWSVLAGPTDTQYF once TRBD2 TRBJ2-3 TRBV30
TGTGCCAGCAGTGACCGCACCAGCTCCTATAATTCACCCCTCCACTTT CASSDRTSSYNSPLHF - - TRBJ1-6 TRBV2
TGCAGCGTGGTAGCGGGAGATTACGAGCAGTACTTC CSVVAGDYEQYF - TRBD2 TRBJ2-7 TRBV29-1
TGTGCCAGCAGCTTAGAAGGCACAGTCACCTATGGCTACACCTTC CASSLEGTVTYGYTF - - TRBJ1-2 TRBV7-9
TGTGCCTGGAGTTCAACCCGGGACAGTTGGCCCGGGGAGCTGTTTTTT CAWSSTRDSWPGELFF - TRBD1 TRBJ2-2 TRBV30
TGTGCCAGCAGTGAACAGGGGAGAGAGCAGTACTTC CASSEQGREQYF - TRBD1 TRBJ2-7 TRBV6-4
TGCGCCAGCAGCCACGGCGTCCGACGAGCGGGAGGAAACGAGCAGTACTTC CASSHGVRRAGGNEQYF - TRBD2 TRBJ2-7 TRBV5-1
TGTGCCAGCAGCTGGGGACAGGGACTAGATTATGGCTACACCTTC CASSWGQGLDYGYTF - TRBD1 TRBJ1-2 TRBV5-6
TGTGCCAGCAGTTTATTTGGGGGCCGGGGATACGGAAATCAGCCCCAGCATTTT CASSLFGGRGYGNQPQHF - - TRBJ1-5 TRBV27
TGTGCCAGTAGACCACTACAGGGGAGCTCTGGAAACACCATATATTTT CASRPLQGSSGNTIYF - TRBD1 TRBJ1-3 TRBV19
TGTGCCAGCTCACCACCGGCAGGCGTTATGAACACTGAAGCTTTCTTT CASSPPAGVMNTEAFF - - TRBJ1-1 TRBV18
TGTGCCAGTAGTAGGCGGCAGTTGTCCTCTGGAAACACCATATATTTT CASSRRQLSSGNTIYF - - TRBJ1-3 TRBV19
TGTGCCATCAGTGCCCCGCGGAGGGGCGGGAACACTGAAGCTTTCTTT CAISAPRRGGNTEAFF - - TRBJ1-1 TRBV10-3
TGTGCCAGCAGCTACCGGGACAGGAGAGATGGGCAGTACTTC CASSYRDRRDGQYF few TRBD1 TRBJ2-7 TRBV11-1
TGTGCCAGCAGCCCGGACAGGGGGAACTATGGCTACACCTTC CASSPDRGNYGYTF - TRBD1 TRBJ1-2 TRBV5-4
TGTGCCTGGAGTGTACTTTCAACCAGGGAGCAGTTCTTC CAWSVLSTREQFF - - TRBJ2-1 TRBV30
TGTGCCAGTAACGGGGACAGGGGACGCAATGAGCAGTTCTTC CASNGDRGRNEQFF once TRBD1 TRBJ2-1 TRBV19
TGTGCCAGCAGCTTAACAGGGGGTCTCGCTGAAGCTTTCTTT CASSLTGGLAEAFF - - TRBJ1-1 TRBV7-3
TGTGCCAGCAGCCTTGGACAGGGTTTCCCACAGGGCTATGGCTACACCTTC CASSLGQGFPQGYGYTF once TRBD1 TRBJ1-2 TRBV11-2
TGTGCCAGCAGCAACGGGACAGGGAGTCAGCCCCAGCATTTT CASSNGTGSQPQHF many TRBD1 TRBJ1-5 TRBV7-9
TGTGCCTGGAGTCCACAGGGACCGAAAGCTTTCTTT CAWSPQGPKAFF - - TRBJ1-1 TRBV30
TGTGCCTGGAGTGCCGGGGTAGGCCTTCAGGTTGAGCAGTTCTTC CAWSAGVGLQVEQFF once - TRBJ2-1 TRBV30
TGTGCCAGCTCCCTGAAGGGAGGAGGGGGAGGGACTGAAGCTTTCTTT CASSLKGGGGGTEAFF - - TRBJ1-1 TRBV18
TGCGCCAGCAGCTTCACAGGGAGCAGCTCTGGAAACACCATATATTTT CASSFTGSSSGNTIYF - - TRBJ1-3 TRBV5-1
TGTGCCTGGAGTCCGGACAGGTCGAGCTCCTATAATTCACCCCTCCACTTT CAWSPDRSSSYNSPLHF once TRBD1 TRBJ1-6 TRBV30
TGTGCCAGCAGCGTACGGGGGGATGCAGATACGCAGTATTTT CASSVRGDADTQYF - TRBD2 TRBJ2-3 TRBV11-2
TGTGCCAGTAGTGCCCCTCCGCTTGGGACAGGGGGCCTCTCCAACTATGGCTACACCTTC CASSAPPLGTGGLSNYGYTF - TRBD1 TRBJ1-2 TRBV19
TGTGCCACCCTGGGACAGGGGAAGGGTCAGCCCCAGCATTTT CATLGQGKGQPQHF - TRBD1 TRBJ1-5 TRBV28
TGTGCCAGCAGCCCACTATCGGATACGCAGTATTTT CASSPLSDTQYF - - TRBJ2-3 TRBV14
TGTGCCAGCACATGGGGGGGCTCACCCCTCCACTTT CASTWGGSPLHF - - TRBJ1-6 TRBV6-5